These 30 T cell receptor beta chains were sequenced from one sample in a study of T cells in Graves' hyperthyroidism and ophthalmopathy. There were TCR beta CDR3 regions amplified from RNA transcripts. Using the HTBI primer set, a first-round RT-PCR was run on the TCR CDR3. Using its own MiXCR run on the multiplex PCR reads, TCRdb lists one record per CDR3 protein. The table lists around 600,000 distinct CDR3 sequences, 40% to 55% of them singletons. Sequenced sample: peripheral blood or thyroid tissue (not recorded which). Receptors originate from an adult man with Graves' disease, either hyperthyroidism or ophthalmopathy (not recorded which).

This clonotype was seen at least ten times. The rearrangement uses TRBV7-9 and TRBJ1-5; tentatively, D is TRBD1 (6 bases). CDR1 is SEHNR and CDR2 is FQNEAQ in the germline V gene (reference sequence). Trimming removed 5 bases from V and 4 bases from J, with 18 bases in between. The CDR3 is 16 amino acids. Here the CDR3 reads CASSPEQGGGNQPQHF. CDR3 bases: TGTGCCAGCAGCCCGGAGCAGGGAGGGGGTAATCAGCCCCAGCATTTT.

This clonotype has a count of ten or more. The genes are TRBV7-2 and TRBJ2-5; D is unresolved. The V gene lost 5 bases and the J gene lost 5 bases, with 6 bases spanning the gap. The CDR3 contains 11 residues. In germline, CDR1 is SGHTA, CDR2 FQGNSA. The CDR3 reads CASSLTETQYF. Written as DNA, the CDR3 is TGTGCCAGCAGCCTCACGGAGACCCAGTACTTC.

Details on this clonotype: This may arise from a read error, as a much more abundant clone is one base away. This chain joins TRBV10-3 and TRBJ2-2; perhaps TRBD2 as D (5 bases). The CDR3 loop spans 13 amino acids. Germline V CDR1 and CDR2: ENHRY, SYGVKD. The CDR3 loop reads CATLLEGAGEPFF. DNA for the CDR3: TGTGCCACCCTACTAGAAGGTGCCGGGGAGCCGTTTTTT.

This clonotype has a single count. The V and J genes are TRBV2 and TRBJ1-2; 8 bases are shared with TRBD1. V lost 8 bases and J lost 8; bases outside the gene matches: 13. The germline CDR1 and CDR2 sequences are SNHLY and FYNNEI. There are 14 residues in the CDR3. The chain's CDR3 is CASSLTGDPRGYTF. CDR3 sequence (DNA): TGTGCCAGCTCCCTGACAGGGGACCCGAGAGGCTACACCTTC.

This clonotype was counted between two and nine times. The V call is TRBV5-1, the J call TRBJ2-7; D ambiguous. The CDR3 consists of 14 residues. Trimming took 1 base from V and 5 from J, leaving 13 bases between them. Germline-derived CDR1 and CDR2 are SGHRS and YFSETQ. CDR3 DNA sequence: TGCGCCAGCAGCTTGTGGGGTCCGTACGACGAGCAGTACTTC. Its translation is CASSLWGPYDEQYF. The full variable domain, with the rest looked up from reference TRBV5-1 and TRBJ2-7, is KAGVTQTPRYLIKTRGQQVTLSCSPISGHRSVSWYQQTPGQGLQFLFEYFSETQRNKGNFPGRFSGRQFSNSRSEMNVSTLELGDSALYLCASSLWGPYDEQYFGPGTRLTVT.

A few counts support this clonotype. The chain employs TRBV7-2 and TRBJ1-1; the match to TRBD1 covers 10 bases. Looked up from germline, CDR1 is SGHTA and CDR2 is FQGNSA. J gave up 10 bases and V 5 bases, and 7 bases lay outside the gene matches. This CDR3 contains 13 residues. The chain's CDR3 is CASSPTWTGGAFF. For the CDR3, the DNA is TGTGCCAGCAGCCCAACCTGGACAGGGGGAGCTTTCTTT.

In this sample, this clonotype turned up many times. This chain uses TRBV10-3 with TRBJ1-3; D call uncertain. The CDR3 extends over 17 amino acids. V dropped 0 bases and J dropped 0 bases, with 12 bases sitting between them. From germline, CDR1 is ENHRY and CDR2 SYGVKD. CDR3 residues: CAISESEGSNSGNTIYF. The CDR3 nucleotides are TGTGCCATCAGTGAGTCGGAGGGCAGCAACTCTGGAAACACCATATATTTT.

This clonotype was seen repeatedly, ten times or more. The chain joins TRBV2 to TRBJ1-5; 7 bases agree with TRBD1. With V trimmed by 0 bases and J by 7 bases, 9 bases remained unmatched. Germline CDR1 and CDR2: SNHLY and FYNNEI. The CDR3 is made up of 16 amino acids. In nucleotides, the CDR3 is TGTGCCAGCAGTGAAGCGCTTGAGGGGGCGAAGCAGCCCCAGCATTTT. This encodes CASSEALEGAKQPQHF. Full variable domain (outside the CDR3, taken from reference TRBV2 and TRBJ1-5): EPEVTQTPSHQVTQMGQEVILRCVPISNHLYFYWYRQILGQKVEFLVSFYNNEISEKSEIFDDQFSVERPDGSNFTLKIRSTKLEDSAMYFCASSEALEGAKQPQHFGDGTRLSIL.

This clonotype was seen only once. CDR3 coding DNA: TGTGCCACCAGCAGGGGGCTGTCACCCCTCCACTTT. Its protein is CATSRGLSPLHF. The chain carries TRBV15 and TRBJ1-6; D is perhaps TRBD1 (5 bases). The germline gives CDR1 LNHNV, CDR2 YYDKDF (reference sequence). The CDR3 totals 12 residues. V lost 3 bases to trimming and J lost 10 bases, with 7 bases between them.

The CDR3 coding sequence is TGCAGCGTTCTTCCAGGGGGTAACGTCCTGACTTTC. It specifies CSVLPGGNVLTF. The V and J genes are TRBV29-1 and TRBJ2-6; 7 nucleotides align to TRBD1. The V gene end was trimmed by 5 bases and the J gene end by 10 bases; junction bases not matched to a gene: 5. The CDR3 length is 12 residues. Germline V gene lookup returns CDR1 SQVTM and CDR2 ANQGSEA.

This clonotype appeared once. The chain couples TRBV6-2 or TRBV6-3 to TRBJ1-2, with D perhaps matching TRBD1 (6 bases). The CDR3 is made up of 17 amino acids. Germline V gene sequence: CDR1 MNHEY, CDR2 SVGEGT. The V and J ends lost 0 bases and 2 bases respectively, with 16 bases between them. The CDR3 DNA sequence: TGTGCCAGCAGTTACTCGAGGCCGGACAGAATCAACTATGGCTACACCTTC. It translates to CASSYSRPDRINYGYTF.

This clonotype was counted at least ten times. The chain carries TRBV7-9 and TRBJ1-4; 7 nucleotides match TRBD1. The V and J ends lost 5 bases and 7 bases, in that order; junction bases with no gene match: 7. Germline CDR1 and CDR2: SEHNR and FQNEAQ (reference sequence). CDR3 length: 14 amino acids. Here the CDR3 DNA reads TGTGCCAGCAGCCTGGGACAGAGAACTGAAAAACTGTTTTTT. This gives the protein CASSLGQRTEKLFF. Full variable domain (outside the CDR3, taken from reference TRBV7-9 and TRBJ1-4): DTGVSQNPRHKITKRGQNVTFRCDPISEHNRLYWYRQTLGQGPEFLTYFQNEAQLEKSRLLSDRFSAERPKGSFSTLEIQRTEQGDSAMYLCASSLGQRTEKLFFGSGTQLSVL.

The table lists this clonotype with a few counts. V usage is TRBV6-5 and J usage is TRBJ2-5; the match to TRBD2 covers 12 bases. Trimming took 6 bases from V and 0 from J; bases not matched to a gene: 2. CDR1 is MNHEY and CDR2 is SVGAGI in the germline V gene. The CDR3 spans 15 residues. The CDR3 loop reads CASRRTSGNQETQYF. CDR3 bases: TGTGCCAGCAGAAGGACTAGCGGGAACCAAGAGACCCAGTACTTC.

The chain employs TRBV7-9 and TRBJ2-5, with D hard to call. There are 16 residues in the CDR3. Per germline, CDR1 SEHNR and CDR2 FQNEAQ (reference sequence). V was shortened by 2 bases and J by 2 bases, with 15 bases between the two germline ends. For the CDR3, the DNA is TGTGCCAGCAGCTTATCGGCTAGGCCCTATCAAGAGACCCAGTACTTC. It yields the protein CASSLSARPYQETQYF.

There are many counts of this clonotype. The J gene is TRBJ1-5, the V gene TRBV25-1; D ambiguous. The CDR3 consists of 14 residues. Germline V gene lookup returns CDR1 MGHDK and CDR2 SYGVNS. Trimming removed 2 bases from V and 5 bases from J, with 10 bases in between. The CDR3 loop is CASSEGSADQPQHF. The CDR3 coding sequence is TGTGCCAGCAGTGAAGGGTCCGCGGATCAGCCCCAGCATTTT.

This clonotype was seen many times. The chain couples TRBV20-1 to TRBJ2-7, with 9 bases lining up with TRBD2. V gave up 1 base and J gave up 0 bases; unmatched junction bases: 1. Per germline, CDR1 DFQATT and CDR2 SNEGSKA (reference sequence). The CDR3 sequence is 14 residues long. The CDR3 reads CSARVLAGSYEQYF. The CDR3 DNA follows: TGCAGTGCTAGAGTACTAGCGGGCTCCTACGAGCAGTACTTC.

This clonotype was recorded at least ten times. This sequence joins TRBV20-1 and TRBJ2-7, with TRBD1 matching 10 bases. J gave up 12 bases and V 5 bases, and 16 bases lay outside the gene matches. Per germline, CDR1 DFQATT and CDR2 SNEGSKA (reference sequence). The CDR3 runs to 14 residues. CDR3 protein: CSALRGGTGVDRYF. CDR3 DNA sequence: TGCAGTGCTTTGAGAGGTGGGACAGGGGTCGACCGGTACTTC.

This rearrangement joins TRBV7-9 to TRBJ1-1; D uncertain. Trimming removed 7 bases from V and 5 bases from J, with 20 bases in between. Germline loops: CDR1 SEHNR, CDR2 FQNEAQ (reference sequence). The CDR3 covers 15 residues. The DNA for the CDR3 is TGTGCCAGCACCGAACCCACCGGGCTGGGAACTGAAGCTTTCTTT. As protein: CASTEPTGLGTEAFF.

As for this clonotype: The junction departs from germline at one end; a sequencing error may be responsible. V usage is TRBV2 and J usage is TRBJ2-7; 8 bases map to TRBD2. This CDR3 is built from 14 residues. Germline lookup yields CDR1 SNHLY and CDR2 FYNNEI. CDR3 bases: TGTGCCAGCAGAGCGGGGACTAGAATGAACGAGCAGTGCTTC. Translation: CASRAGTRMNEQCF.

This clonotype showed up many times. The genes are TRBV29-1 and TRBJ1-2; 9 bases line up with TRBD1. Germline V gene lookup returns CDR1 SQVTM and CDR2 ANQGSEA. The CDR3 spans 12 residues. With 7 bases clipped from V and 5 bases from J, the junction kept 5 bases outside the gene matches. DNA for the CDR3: TGCAGCGCATACGGACAGGGGTATGGCTACACCTTC. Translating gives CSAYGQGYGYTF.

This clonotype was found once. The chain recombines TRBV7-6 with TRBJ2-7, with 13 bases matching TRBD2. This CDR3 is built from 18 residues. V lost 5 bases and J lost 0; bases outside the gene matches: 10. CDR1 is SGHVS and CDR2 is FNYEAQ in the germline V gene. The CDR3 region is CASSPGTSGKTSSYEQYF. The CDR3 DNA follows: TGTGCCAGCAGCCCCGGGACTAGCGGGAAGACAAGCTCCTACGAGCAGTACTTC.

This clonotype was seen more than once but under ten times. The CDR3 nucleotides are TGCAGCGTTTTTGAGGGGGGAACCTACGAGCAGTACTTC. As protein: CSVFEGGTYEQYF. This chain uses TRBV29-1 with TRBJ2-7; TRBD1 or TRBD2 may be the D gene (6 bases each). The length of the CDR3 is 13 residues. CDR1 is SQVTM and CDR2 is ANQGSEA in the germline V gene. Between the trimmed V and J ends, which lost 5 bases and 2 bases, there was a span of 13 bases.

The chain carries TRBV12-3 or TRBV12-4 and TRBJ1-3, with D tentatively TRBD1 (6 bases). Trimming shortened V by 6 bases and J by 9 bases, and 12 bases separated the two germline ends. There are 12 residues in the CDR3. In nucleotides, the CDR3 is TGTGCCAGCAGGACAGGCCAGGGCACCATATATTTT. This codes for CASRTGQGTIYF.

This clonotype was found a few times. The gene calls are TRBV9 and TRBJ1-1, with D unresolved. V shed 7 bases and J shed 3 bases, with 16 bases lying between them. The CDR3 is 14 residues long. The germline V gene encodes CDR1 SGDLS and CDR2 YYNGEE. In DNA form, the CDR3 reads TGTGCCAGCTCCCAAAACCGGGCGGACACTGAAGCTTTCTTT. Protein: CASSQNRADTEAFF.

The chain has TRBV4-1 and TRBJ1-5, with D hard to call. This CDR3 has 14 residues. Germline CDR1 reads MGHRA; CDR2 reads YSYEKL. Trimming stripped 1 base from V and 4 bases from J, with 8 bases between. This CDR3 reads CASSQASRNQPQHF. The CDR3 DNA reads TGCGCCAGCAGCCAAGCGTCGCGAAATCAGCCCCAGCATTTT.

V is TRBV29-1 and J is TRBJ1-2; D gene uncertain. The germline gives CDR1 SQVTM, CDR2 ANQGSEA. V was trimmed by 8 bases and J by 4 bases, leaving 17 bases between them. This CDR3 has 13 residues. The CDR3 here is CSSYGRSTYGYTF. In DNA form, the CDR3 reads TGCAGCAGTTACGGCAGGAGTACCTATGGCTACACCTTC. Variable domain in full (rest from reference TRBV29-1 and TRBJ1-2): SAVISQKPSRDICQRGTSLTIQCQVDSQVTMMFWYRQQPGQSLTLIATANQGSEATYESGFVIDKFPISRPNLTFSTLTVSNMSPEDSSIYLCSSYGRSTYGYTFGSGTRLTVV.

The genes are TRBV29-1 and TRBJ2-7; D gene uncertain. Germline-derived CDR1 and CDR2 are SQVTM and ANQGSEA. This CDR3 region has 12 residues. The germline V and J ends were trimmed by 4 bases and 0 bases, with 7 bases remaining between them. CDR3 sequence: CSVVTASYEQYF. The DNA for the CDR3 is TGCAGCGTTGTGACTGCCTCCTACGAGCAGTACTTC.

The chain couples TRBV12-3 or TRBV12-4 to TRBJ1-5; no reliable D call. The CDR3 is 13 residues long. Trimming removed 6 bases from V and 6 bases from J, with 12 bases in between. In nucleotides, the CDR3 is TGTGCCAGCAGCCCCAAAGAAAGTCAGCCCCAGCATTTT. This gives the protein CASSPKESQPQHF.

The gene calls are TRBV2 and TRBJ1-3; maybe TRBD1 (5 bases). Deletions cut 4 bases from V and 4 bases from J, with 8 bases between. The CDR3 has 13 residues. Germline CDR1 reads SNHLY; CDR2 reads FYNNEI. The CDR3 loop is CASSVAGGNTIYF. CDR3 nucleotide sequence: TGTGCCAGCAGTGTGGCAGGGGGAAACACCATATATTTT.

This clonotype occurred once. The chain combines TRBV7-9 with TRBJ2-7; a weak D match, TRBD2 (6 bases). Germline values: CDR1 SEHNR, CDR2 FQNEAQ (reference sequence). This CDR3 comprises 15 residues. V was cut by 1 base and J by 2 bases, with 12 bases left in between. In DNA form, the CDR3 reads TGTGCCAGCAGCTTAGAGGGCGGGACGACCTACGAGCAGTACTTC. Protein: CASSLEGGTTYEQYF.